This TCR beta chain is drawn from a study of T cells after posttransplantation cyclophosphamide. To note about this clone: Antigen specificity is unknown.

The protocol was immunoSEQ multiplex PCR, while the TCRdb copy is restricted to in-frame clones and leaves out a portion. Among 10,000 to 15,000 clones listed, roughly 2% were seen once. Treatment was busulfan-fludarabine conditioning, a marrow graft, and cyclophosphamide on days +3 and +4. Findings and caveats of the study: Later blood repertoires were often dominated by clones from the donor CD8+ memory compartment. Recipient CMV seropositivity and CMV reactivation strongly tracked TRB clonality.

Between the trimmed V and J ends, which lost 6 bases and 4 bases, there was a span of 13 bases. Germline V lookup: CDR1 MDHEN, CDR2 SYDVKM. The CDR3 consists of 14 residues. The chain couples TRBV28 to TRBJ1-3; the D is unclear. The specimen was PBMCs, collected after allogeneic stem cell transplant with posttransplant cyclophosphamide. This clonotype was obtained from a male patient in his thirties who received an allogeneic stem cell transplant from a related donor, was CMV-positive, and had no GVHD. Some T cells may have originated in the graft donor. The CDR3 DNA reads as TGTGCCAGCAGCCCGCAAAACAGAGGAAACACCATATATTTT. It encodes CASSPQNRGNTIYF.